This T cell receptor (beta chain) was sequenced during a study of cytomegalovirus exposure and HLA in healthy donors (TCRdb year 2017). With respect to the entire study: According to a later analysis, the 120 validation repertoires were produced on the same platform as the 600 to 850 repertoires of the first cohort. The study aimed to test whether cataloging public T cell receptors could reveal signatures of past pathogen exposure. Along with the approximately 650-subject first cohort, a separate validation cohort of more than 90 different subjects was used. The study combined high-throughput TCR immunosequencing, statistical association of individual TCRs with disease status, and machine learning to predict cytomegalovirus infection status.

This clone has just one count. The target of this receptor is not known. No much larger clone is present one base from it, and per-base qualities are unavailable. Libraries were made using the immunoSEQ multiplex PCR assay. The source study handled its data this way. A statistical classification framework was built for diagnosing cytomegalovirus status from the catalog of TCR beta chain sequences. TCRdb obtained this table from immuneACCESS and retained in-frame rearrangements with V and J assigned. These tables miss some clones; where compared with another copy, unresolved V genes account for less than half of the shortfall, and the remainder is unexplained. Clone size and the V and J calls come from that table; the DNA yielded D and trimming. Recorded for this sample are about 120,000 clones; 95% to 96% of them occurred a single time. 1.7% of the sample belongs to the ten largest clones. Here is what the overall study found, with its caveats: The authors suggested that the approach could potentially be generalized to other disease states and immunological phenotypes. The classifier was reported to diagnose cytomegalovirus status with high specificity and sensitivity in both the original cohort and the validation cohort. The validation cohort had no HLA typing available for a later analysis, so co-occurrence within that cohort was assessed over all 120 or so repertoires. Three of the identified cytomegalovirus-associated TCR beta chains were confirmed in vitro to be specific for cytomegalovirus antigens. In a later analysis, TCRs clustered in the first cohort were found to also tend to co-occur in the 100 to 150 validation repertoires, with about 93% of cluster scores above 0. In the study, some 160 TCR beta chains were listed as associated with cytomegalovirus. Across donors, most TCR sequences were observed very rarely, whereas some public TCRs were present in many individuals.

The donors were included in the validation cohort of 100 to 150 subjects, a group kept apart from the roughly 680-subject first cohort. The CDR3, cysteine through phenylalanine, is 15 amino acids long. The entry retains the CDR3 DNA only, 45 bases that are in frame from base 1. The germline V gene encodes CDR1 LNHDA and CDR2 SQIVND (reference sequence). Trimming accounts for 6 bases at V and 4 bases at J, while the number of junction bases matched to no gene is 10. The material sequenced was PBMCs. The rearrangement joined TRBV19 to TRBJ1-2; TRBD1 fits 8 bases in the junction. This clonotype was sampled from a young man in good health and CMV-seronegative. In nucleotide form, the sequence is TGTGCCAGTAGGGGCGGTGGACAGGGTGGCTATGGCTACACCTTC. It translates as CASRGGGQGGYGYTF. Supplemented by the reference TRBV19 and TRBJ1-2 proteins around the CDR3, the complete variable domain is DGGITQSPKYLFRKEGQNVTLSCEQNLNHDAMYWYRQDPGQGLRLIYYSQIVNDFQKGDIAEGYSVSREKKESFPLTVTSAQKNPTAFYLCASRGGGQGGYGYTFGSGTRLTVV.